The 18 T cell receptor beta chains given below trace back to one sample, sequenced in a study of blood T cell repertoires in COVID-19. Using immunoSEQ multiplex PCR, the repertoire was profiled, and TCRdb retains in-frame clones only, with some absent. The sample lists about 57,000 clones, about 90% occurring once. Sequencing was performed on peripheral blood. These receptor sequences come from a woman aged 80 or over with COVID-19, enrolled during active disease.

The gene calls are TRBV6-5 and TRBJ1-2; 9 bases map to TRBD1. The V and J ends lost 6 bases and 4 bases, in that order; junction bases with no gene match: 9. CDR3 length: 15 amino acids. Looked up from germline, CDR1 is MNHEY and CDR2 is SVGAGI. CDR3 sequence: CASSGPGQGRYGYTF. The CDR3 nucleotides read TGTGCCAGCAGCGGTCCGGGACAGGGCCGCTATGGCTACACCTTC.

This chain links TRBV7-9 with TRBJ1-4; 8 bases match TRBD1. After removal of 5 bases from V and 7 bases from J, the junction contained 6 bases not matched to a gene. Germline V lookup: CDR1 SEHNR, CDR2 FQNEAQ (reference sequence). This CDR3 has 14 residues. This CDR3 is CASSSSGTGEKLFF. Written as DNA, the CDR3 is TGTGCCAGCAGCAGCTCCGGGACAGGTGAAAAACTGTTTTTT.

This clone was seen once. This sequence joins TRBV5-5 and TRBJ2-1, with TRBD1 as a possible D gene (6 bases). The CDR3 is 15 amino acids. Germline lookup yields CDR1 SGHKS and CDR2 YYEKEE (reference sequence). Trimming stripped 4 bases from V and 0 bases from J, with 11 bases between. Here the CDR3 reads CASSQGLSSYNEQFF. The CDR3 DNA reads TGTGCCAGCAGCCAGGGGCTTAGCTCCTACAATGAGCAGTTCTTC.

The V and J genes are TRBV5-1 and TRBJ2-2; TRBD1 matches 7 bases. The CDR3 sequence is 15 residues long. Trimming cost V 1 base and J 4 bases; bases outside gene matches: 4. Per germline, CDR1 SGHRS and CDR2 YFSETQ. The CDR3 DNA is TGCGCCAGCAGCTTGTGGACAGGACTCACCGGGGAGCTGTTTTTT. Translation: CASSLWTGLTGELFF.

V and J are TRBV3-1 (or the pseudogene TRBV3-2) and TRBJ1-4, with 7 positions matching TRBD1. The CDR3 runs 14 residues. V shed 2 bases and J 7 bases; nucleotides not matched to a gene: 4. Per the germline V gene, CDR1 is LGHDT and CDR2 is YNNKEL (reference sequence). CDR3 protein: CASSQTGATEKLFF. DNA of the CDR3: TGTGCCAGCAGCCAAACAGGGGCGACTGAAAAACTGTTTTTT.

This clone has a single count. The chain links TRBV3-1 (or the pseudogene TRBV3-2) to TRBJ2-2; D unclear. The V and J ends lost 3 bases and 0 bases respectively, with 8 bases between them. The CDR3 consists of 15 residues. The germline V gene encodes CDR1 LGHDT and CDR2 YNNKEL (reference sequence). In DNA, the CDR3 is TGTGCCAGCAGCCAGGCAGGCGCGAACACCGGGGAGCTGTTTTTT. Translated: CASSQAGANTGELFF.

There are a few counts of this clone. This chain connects TRBV6-2 or TRBV6-3 to TRBJ1-2, with unresolved D. Per the germline V gene, CDR1 is MNHEY and CDR2 is SVGEGT. V was clipped by 4 bases and J by 6 bases, with 12 bases between them. This CDR3 contains 13 residues. CDR3 amino acids: CASSLRKADGYTF. CDR3 bases: TGTGCCAGCAGTTTGAGGAAAGCGGATGGCTACACCTTC.

The V gene is TRBV6-6, the J gene TRBJ1-5; unclear D gene. The CDR3 runs 10 residues. Germline CDR1 and CDR2: MNHNY and SVGAGI (reference sequence). The ends were cut back, 5 bases at V and 8 bases at J, with 4 bases in the middle. This CDR3 is CASSLEPQHF. Here the CDR3 DNA reads TGTGCCAGCAGTCTAGAGCCCCAGCATTTT.

The chain is built from TRBV7-9 and TRBJ2-5; 9 nucleotides agree with TRBD2. V lost 3 bases and J lost 5; bases outside the gene matches: 1. CDR3 size: 13 residues. Germline V gives CDR1 SEHNR, CDR2 FQNEAQ (reference sequence). The CDR3 sequence: CASSFSGGETQYF. In nucleotides, the CDR3 is TGTGCCAGCAGCTTTAGCGGGGGTGAGACCCAGTACTTC. Variable domain in full (rest from reference TRBV7-9 and TRBJ2-5): DTGVSQNPRHKITKRGQNVTFRCDPISEHNRLYWYRQTLGQGPEFLTYFQNEAQLEKSRLLSDRFSAERPKGSFSTLEIQRTEQGDSAMYLCASSFSGGETQYFGPGTRLLVL.

V gene TRBV7-6 combines with J gene TRBJ2-5; a possible D gene is TRBD2 (5 bases). V shed 2 bases and J shed 5 bases, with 18 bases lying between them. Germline CDR1 SGHVS, CDR2 FNYEAQ. The CDR3 consists of 16 residues. DNA for the CDR3: TGTGCCAGCAGCTTAAGCAGGCGCCAGCGAGGGGAGACCCAGTACTTC. This codes for CASSLSRRQRGETQYF.

This clone was picked up one time. The gene calls are TRBV3-1 (or the pseudogene TRBV3-2) and TRBJ1-3, with 10 bases matching TRBD1. The CDR3 consists of 16 residues. Germline-derived CDR1 and CDR2 are LGHDT and YNNKEL (reference sequence). Losses at the gene ends were 0 bases for V and 4 bases for J; bases not matched to a gene: 3. For the CDR3, the DNA is TGTGCCAGCAGCCAAGAGACAGGGGGCGCCGGAAACACCATATATTTT. It encodes CASSQETGGAGNTIYF.

A word on this clone: A read error may account for a junction end that differs from germline. This chain uses TRBV7-2 with TRBJ2-1, with TRBD2 matching over 8 bases. CDR1 is SGHTA and CDR2 is FQGNSA in the germline V gene. There are 15 residues in the CDR3. For the CDR3, the DNA is TGTGCCAGCAGCTTCACTAGCGGCTCCTCCAATGAGCAGTTCTTC. Residues: CASSFTSGSSNEQFF.

CDR3: CASSSQGADGEQFF. In nucleotides, the CDR3 is TGCGCCAGCAGCTCACAGGGTGCTGATGGTGAGCAGTTCTTC. The rearrangement links TRBV5-1 to TRBJ2-1; a possible D gene is TRBD1 (6 bases). CDR1 and CDR2 from the germline V gene are SGHRS and YFSETQ. Trimming stripped 3 bases from V and 9 bases from J, with 16 bases between. The CDR3 spans 14 residues. The full variable domain, in which reference TRBV5-1 and TRBJ2-1 provide the parts outside the CDR3, is KAGVTQTPRYLIKTRGQQVTLSCSPISGHRSVSWYQQTPGQGLQFLFEYFSETQRNKGNFPGRFSGRQFSNSRSEMNVSTLELGDSALYLCASSSQGADGEQFFGPGTRLTVL.

V and J are TRBV7-2 and TRBJ2-2, with 7 bases aligning to TRBD2. From germline, CDR1 is SGHTA and CDR2 FQGNSA. CDR3 length equals 17 residues. The V and J ends lost 4 bases and 4 bases, in that order; junction bases with no gene match: 12. DNA for the CDR3: TGTGCCAGCAGCTCCCGGACTAGGTCGATGGTCACCGGGGAGCTGTTTTTT. Translating gives CASSSRTRSMVTGELFF.

This clone was found once. The chain recombines TRBV6-1 with TRBJ1-2; unclear D gene. Between the trimmed V and J ends, which lost 3 bases and 4 bases, there was a span of 15 bases. CDR3 size: 15 residues. Germline CDR1 and CDR2: MNHNS and SASEGT. CDR3 sequence (DNA): TGTGCCAGCAGTGAGGCGAGGAGGGAAGGCTATGGCTACACCTTC. Translated, it gives CASSEARREGYGYTF.

The chain has TRBV15 and TRBJ1-1; a possible D gene is TRBD1 (6 bases). Per the germline V gene, CDR1 is LNHNV and CDR2 is YYDKDF (reference sequence). V gave up 0 bases and J gave up 1 base, with 21 bases separating them. There are 19 residues in the CDR3. CDR3 region: CATSRDPGARLVRNTEAFF. Written as DNA, the CDR3 is TGTGCCACCAGCAGAGATCCAGGGGCGCGACTTGTTAGGAACACTGAAGCTTTCTTT.

The rearrangement uses TRBV24-1 and TRBJ2-3, with 16 bases fitting TRBD2. CDR1 is KGHDR, CDR2 SFDVKD, per germline. V lost 8 bases, J lost 2 bases, and 9 bases stayed unmatched. The CDR3 runs 18 residues. CDR3 in DNA: TGTGCCACCAACCCCGGGACTAGCGGGGGGGCCATCACAGATACGCAGTATTTT. It encodes CATNPGTSGGAITDTQYF.

The V and J genes are TRBV19 and TRBJ1-2, with 12 bases aligning to TRBD1. Looked up from germline, CDR1 is LNHDA and CDR2 is SQIVND (reference sequence). This CDR3 comprises 14 residues. V shed 9 bases, J shed 5 bases, and the junction held 7 bases outside the gene matches. The CDR3 region is CASRGQGAGYGYTF. The CDR3 nucleotides are TGTGCCAGCAGGGGACAGGGGGCTGGGTATGGCTACACCTTC.